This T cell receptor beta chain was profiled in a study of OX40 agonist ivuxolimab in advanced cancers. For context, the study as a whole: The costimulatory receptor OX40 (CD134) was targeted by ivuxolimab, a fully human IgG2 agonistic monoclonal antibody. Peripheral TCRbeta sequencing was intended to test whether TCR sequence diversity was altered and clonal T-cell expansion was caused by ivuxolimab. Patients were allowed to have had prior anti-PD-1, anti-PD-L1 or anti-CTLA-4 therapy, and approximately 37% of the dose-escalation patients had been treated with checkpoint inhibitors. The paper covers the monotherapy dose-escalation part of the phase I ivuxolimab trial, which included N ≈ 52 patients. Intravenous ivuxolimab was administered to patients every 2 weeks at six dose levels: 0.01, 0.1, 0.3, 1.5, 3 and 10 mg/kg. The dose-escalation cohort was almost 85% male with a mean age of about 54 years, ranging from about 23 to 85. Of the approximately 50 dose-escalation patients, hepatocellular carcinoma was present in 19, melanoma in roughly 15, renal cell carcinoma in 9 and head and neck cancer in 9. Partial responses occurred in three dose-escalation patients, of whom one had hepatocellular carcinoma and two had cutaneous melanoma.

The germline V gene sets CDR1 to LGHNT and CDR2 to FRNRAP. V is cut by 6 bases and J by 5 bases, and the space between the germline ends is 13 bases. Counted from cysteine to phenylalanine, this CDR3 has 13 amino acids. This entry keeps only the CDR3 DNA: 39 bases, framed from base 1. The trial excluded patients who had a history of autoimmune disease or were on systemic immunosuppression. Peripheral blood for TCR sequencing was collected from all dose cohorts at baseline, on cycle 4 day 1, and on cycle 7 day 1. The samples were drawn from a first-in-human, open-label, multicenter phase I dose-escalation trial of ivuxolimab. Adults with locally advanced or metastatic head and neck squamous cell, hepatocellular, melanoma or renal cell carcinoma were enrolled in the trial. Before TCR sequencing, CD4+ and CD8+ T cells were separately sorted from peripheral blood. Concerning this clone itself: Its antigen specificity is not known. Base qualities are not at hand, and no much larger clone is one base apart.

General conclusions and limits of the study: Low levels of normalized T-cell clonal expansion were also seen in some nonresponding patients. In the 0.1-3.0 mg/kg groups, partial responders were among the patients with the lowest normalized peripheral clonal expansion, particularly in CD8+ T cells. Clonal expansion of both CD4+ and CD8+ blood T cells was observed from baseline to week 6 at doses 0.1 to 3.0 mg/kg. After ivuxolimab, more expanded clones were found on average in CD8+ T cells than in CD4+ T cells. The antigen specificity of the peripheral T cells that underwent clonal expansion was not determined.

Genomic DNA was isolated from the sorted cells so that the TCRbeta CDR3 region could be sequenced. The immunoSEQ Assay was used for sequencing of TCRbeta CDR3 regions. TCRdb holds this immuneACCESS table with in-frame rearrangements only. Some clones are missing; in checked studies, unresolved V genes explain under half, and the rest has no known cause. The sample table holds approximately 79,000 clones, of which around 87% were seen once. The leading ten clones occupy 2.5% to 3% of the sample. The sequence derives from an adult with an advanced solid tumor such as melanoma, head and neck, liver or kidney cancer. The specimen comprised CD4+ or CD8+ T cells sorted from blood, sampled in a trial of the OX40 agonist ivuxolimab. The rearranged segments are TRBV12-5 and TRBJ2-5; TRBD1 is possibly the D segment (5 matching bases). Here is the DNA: TGTGCTAGTGGCCAAGGGGCCGCGGAGACCCAGTACTTC. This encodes CASGQGAAETQYF.